A selection of T cell receptor beta chains follows, all from one sample in a study of T cell responses to AZD1222 COVID-19 vaccine. The data were produced by immunoSEQ multiplex PCR, yet TCRdb's version contains in-frame clones alone and is incomplete. The sample lists about 140,000 clones, 75% to 90% seen once, with roughly 1.5% in the top ten. Source: peripheral blood, taken on day 0 of AZD1222 vaccination. The receptors shown here come from an adult in good health. Each CDR3 is given with its conserved first and last residue. D genes are given only for firm matches. Clone sizes are given selectively: once, few, many, or a class where the clone is expanded.

V: TRBV11-2; size: .; length: 16; D: TRBD1; J: TRBJ2-1; DNA: TGTGCCAGCAGCTGGCCCGTGACAGGGGGTAGAGTTGAGCAGTTCTTC; CDR3: CASSWPVTGGRVEQFF
V: TRBV7-9; size: once; length: 14; D: .; J: TRBJ1-2; DNA: TGTGCCAGCACCCCGGGAGGCTCCAACTATGGCTACACCTTC; CDR3: CASTPGGSNYGYTF
V: TRBV30; size: once; length: 11; D: .; J: TRBJ2-3; DNA: TGTGCCTGGAGTGAGGGGGATACGCAGTATTTT; CDR3: CAWSEGDTQYF
V: TRBV9; size: .; length: 13; D: .; J: TRBJ1-5; DNA: TGTGCCAGCAGCGGCGCAGGCAATCAGCCCCAGCATTTT; CDR3: CASSGAGNQPQHF
V: TRBV6-5; size: .; length: 12; D: .; J: TRBJ1-5; DNA: TGTGCCAGCAGGGGGGCTGGTCGGCCCCAGCATTTT; CDR3: CASRGAGRPQHF
V: TRBV27; size: .; length: 14; D: .; J: TRBJ1-1; DNA: TGTGCCAGCAGTTTGGGGAATTCGAACACTGAAGCTTTCTTT; CDR3: CASSLGNSNTEAFF
V: TRBV3-1/TRBV3-2; size: .; length: 13; D: .; J: TRBJ1-3; DNA: TGTGCCAGCAGCCACCTAGTAGGAAACACCATATATTTT; CDR3: CASSHLVGNTIYF
V: TRBV27; size: .; length: 13; D: .; J: TRBJ2-1; DNA: TGTGCCAGCAGTTTGGCAGCAAACAATGAGCAGTTCTTC; CDR3: CASSLAANNEQFF
V: TRBV6-5; size: .; length: 16; D: TRBD1; J: TRBJ1-2; DNA: TGTGCCAGCAGTTACTCAGGGACAGGGGGCGACCGCGGCTACACCTTC; CDR3: CASSYSGTGGDRGYTF
V: TRBV27; size: .; length: 14; D: TRBD2; J: TRBJ2-1; DNA: TGTGCCACCCAGGGGACTAGCGGCTACAATGAGCAGTTCTTC; CDR3: CATQGTSGYNEQFF
V: TRBV29-1; size: .; length: 12; D: .; J: TRBJ1-2; DNA: TGCAGCGTTGTTAAGGGGGACTATGGCTACACCTTC; CDR3: CSVVKGDYGYTF
V: TRBV4-1; size: .; length: 15; D: .; J: TRBJ1-2; DNA: TGCGCCAGCAGCCAAGACCCGAGGACCATCTATGGCTACACCTTC; CDR3: CASSQDPRTIYGYTF
V: TRBV6-1; size: .; length: 18; D: TRBD1; J: TRBJ2-2; DNA: TGTGCCAGCAGTGAAGCGCATAGGCAGGGGGTTGGGACCGGGGAGCTGTTTTTT; CDR3: CASSEAHRQGVGTGELFF
V: TRBV7-9; size: .; length: 13; D: TRBD1; J: TRBJ1-2; DNA: TGTGCCAGCAGCCCACAGGGGGGCTATGGCTACACCTTC; CDR3: CASSPQGGYGYTF
V: TRBV6-4; size: .; length: 15; D: TRBD2; J: TRBJ2-7; DNA: TGTGCCAGCAGCCTTTCTAGCGGACCTGGGTACGAGCAGTACTTC; CDR3: CASSLSSGPGYEQYF
V: TRBV28; size: .; length: 15; D: .; J: TRBJ1-6; DNA: TGTGCCAGCAAACCCCAGGACCCCTATAATTCACCCCTCCACTTT; CDR3: CASKPQDPYNSPLHF
V: TRBV5-1; size: .; length: 15; D: TRBD2; J: TRBJ2-1; DNA: TGCGCCAGCAGCTTGGTAGCGGGGGGGCGCAATGAGCAGTTCTTC; CDR3: CASSLVAGGRNEQFF
V: TRBV9; size: .; length: 16; D: TRBD2; J: TRBJ2-1; DNA: TGTGCCAGCAGCGGTAAGGGACTAGCGGGATCCAATGAGCAGTTCTTC; CDR3: CASSGKGLAGSNEQFF
V: TRBV28; size: .; length: 15; D: .; J: TRBJ1-5; DNA: TGTGCCAGCAGTTTCTTAGGGGCCAGCAATCAGCCCCAGCATTTT; CDR3: CASSFLGASNQPQHF
V: TRBV2; size: .; length: 14; D: .; J: TRBJ2-1; DNA: TGTGCCAGCACCGGGACCCACTCGACCCATGAGCAGTTCTTC; CDR3: CASTGTHSTHEQFF
V: TRBV4-1; size: once; length: 15; D: .; J: TRBJ1-1; DNA: TGCGCCAGCAGCCCTTGGGGGGGATTCGATGGTGAAGCTTTCTTT; CDR3: CASSPWGGFDGEAFF
V: TRBV25-1; size: .; length: 15; D: .; J: TRBJ1-5; DNA: TGTGCCAGCAGTGGCCCACAGGTAAAAAAGCGGCCCCAGCATTTT; CDR3: CASSGPQVKKRPQHF
V: TRBV14; size: .; length: 13; D: .; J: TRBJ2-3; DNA: TGTGCCAGCAGCCAAGATGGTCCAGATACGCAGTATTTT; CDR3: CASSQDGPDTQYF
V: TRBV19; size: .; length: 14; D: .; J: TRBJ2-7; DNA: TGTGCCAGTAGTAGGCTCTTCCAGGGCTACGAGCAGTACTTC; CDR3: CASSRLFQGYEQYF
V: TRBV28; size: .; length: 17; D: TRBD1; J: TRBJ2-1; DNA: TGTGCCAGCAGTTTAGGGGGATGGACAGGCTCTACAAGTGAGCAGTTCTTC; CDR3: CASSLGGWTGSTSEQFF
V: TRBV6-5; size: .; length: 16; D: .; J: TRBJ2-7; DNA: TGTGCCAGCAGTTACTCGGGCAGGACAGCTAACTACGAGCAGTACTTC; CDR3: CASSYSGRTANYEQYF
V: TRBV6-5; size: once; length: 15; D: TRBD1; J: TRBJ1-2; DNA: TGTGCCAGCAGTTACTCAGGGGGCAAGAACTATGGCTACACCTTC; CDR3: CASSYSGGKNYGYTF
V: TRBV27; size: once; length: 13; D: .; J: TRBJ2-2; DNA: TGTGCCAGCAGTTTACCAGGGATCGGGGAGCTGTTTTTT; CDR3: CASSLPGIGELFF